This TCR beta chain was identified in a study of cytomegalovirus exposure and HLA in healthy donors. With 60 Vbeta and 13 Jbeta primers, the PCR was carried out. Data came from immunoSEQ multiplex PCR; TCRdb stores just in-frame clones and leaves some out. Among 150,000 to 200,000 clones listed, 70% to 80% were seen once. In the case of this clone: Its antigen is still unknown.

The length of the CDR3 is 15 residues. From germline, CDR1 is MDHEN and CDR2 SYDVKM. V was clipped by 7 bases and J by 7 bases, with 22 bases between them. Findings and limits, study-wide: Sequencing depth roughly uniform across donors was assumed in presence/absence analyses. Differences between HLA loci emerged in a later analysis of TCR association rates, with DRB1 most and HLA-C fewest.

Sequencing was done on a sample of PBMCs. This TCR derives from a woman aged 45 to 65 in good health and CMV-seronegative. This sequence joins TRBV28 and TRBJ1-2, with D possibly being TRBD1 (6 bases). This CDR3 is CASTATGTLTGGYTF. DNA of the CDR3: TGTGCCAGCACCGCCACAGGGACCCTGACCGGTGGCTACACCTTC.